This T cell receptor beta chain was documented in a study of identical twins. Regarding the study as a whole: The presence of invariant MAIT and iNKT cells could partly confound analyses of zero-insertion sequences. Cross-sectional statistics, not tracking of the same donors, supported the conclusions.

TCRdb re-called the 5' RACE reads with MiXCR, one entry per CDR3 protein. The sample holds 600,000 to 700,000 distinct CDR3 sequences, 21% seen once. This CDR3 spans 15 amino acids. A remark on this clonotype: The antigen is undetermined.

These same records also appear under a second study, on T cells expressing NK-cell markers.

This chain connects TRBV21-1 to TRBJ2-1. TRBV21-1 is annotated as a pseudogene. Sequencing used PBMCs. The receptor was isolated from a woman aged 18-35 years in good health. CDR3: CASSKGGRSYNEQFF. The CDR3 DNA follows: TGTGCCAGCAGCAAAGGGGGGAGGTCCTACAATGAGCAGTTCTTC.